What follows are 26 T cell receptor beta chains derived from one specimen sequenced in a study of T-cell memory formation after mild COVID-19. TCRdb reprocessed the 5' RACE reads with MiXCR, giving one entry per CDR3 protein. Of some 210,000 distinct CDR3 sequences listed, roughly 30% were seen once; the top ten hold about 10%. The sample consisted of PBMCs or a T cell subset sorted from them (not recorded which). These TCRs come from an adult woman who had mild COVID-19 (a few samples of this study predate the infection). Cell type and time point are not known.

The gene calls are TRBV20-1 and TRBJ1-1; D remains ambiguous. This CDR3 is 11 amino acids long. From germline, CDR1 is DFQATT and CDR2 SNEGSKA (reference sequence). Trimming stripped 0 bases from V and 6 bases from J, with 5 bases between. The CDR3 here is CSARDRSEAFF. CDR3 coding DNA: TGCAGTGCTAGAGATAGGTCTGAAGCTTTCTTT.

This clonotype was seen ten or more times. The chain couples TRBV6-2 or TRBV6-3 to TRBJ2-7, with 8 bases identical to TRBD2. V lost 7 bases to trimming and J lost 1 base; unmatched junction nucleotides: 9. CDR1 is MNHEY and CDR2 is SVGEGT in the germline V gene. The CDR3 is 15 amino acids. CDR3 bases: TGTGCCAGCAACCCGAGCGGGAGTAAATCCTACGAGCAGTACTTC. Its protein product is CASNPSGSKSYEQYF.

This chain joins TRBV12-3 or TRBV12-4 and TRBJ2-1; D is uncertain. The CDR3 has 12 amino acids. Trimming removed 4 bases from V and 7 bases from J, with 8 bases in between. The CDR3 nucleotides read TGTGCCAGCAGTTGGGCGGCGAATGAGCAGTTCTTC. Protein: CASSWAANEQFF.

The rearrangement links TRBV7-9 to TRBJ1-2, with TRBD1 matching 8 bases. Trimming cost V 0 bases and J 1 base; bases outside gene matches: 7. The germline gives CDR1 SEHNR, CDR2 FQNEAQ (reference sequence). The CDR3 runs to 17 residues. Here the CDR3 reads CASSLAAGGKLNYGYTF. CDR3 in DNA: TGTGCCAGCAGCTTAGCTGCAGGGGGCAAGCTTAACTATGGCTACACCTTC.

DNA of the CDR3: TGTGCCAGCAGCACCCCGACAGAGATCGATTCACCCCTCCACTTT. Protein: CASSTPTEIDSPLHF. This chain uses TRBV7-9 with TRBJ1-6, with TRBD1 as a possible D gene (5 bases). Trimming stripped 5 bases from V and 8 bases from J, with 16 bases between. The CDR3 is 15 amino acids. Germline lookup yields CDR1 SEHNR and CDR2 FQNEAQ (reference sequence).

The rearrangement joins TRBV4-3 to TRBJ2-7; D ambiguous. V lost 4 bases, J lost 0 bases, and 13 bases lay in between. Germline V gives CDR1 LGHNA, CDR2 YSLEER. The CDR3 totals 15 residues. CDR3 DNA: TGCGCCAGCAGCCTAGGAACGGGCCTCTCCTACGAGCAGTACTTC. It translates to CASSLGTGLSYEQYF.

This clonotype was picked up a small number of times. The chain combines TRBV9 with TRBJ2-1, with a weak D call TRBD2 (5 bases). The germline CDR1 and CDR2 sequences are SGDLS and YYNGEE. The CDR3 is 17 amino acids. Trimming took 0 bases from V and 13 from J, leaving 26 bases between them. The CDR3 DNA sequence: TGTGCCAGCAGCGTAGCTACGCGGGTCGGGCAGTCAATGAGTCAGTTCTTC. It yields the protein CASSVATRVGQSMSQFF.

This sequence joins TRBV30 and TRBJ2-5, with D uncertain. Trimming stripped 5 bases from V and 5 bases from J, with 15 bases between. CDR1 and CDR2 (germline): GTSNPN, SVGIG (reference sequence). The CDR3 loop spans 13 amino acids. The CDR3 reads CAWGYSIGETQYF. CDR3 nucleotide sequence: TGTGCCTGGGGATATTCCATCGGGGAGACCCAGTACTTC. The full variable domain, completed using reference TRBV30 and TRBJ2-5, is SQTIHQWPATLVQPVGSPLSLECTVEGTSNPNLYWYRQAAGRGLQLLFYSVGIGQISSEVPQNLSASRPQDRQFILSSKKLLLSDSGFYLCAWGYSIGETQYFGPGTRLLVL.

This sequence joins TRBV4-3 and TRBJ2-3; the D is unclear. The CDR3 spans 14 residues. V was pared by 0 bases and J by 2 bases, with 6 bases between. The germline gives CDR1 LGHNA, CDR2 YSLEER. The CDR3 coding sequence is TGCGCCAGCAGCCAAGAGGGTCACACAGATACGCAGTATTTT. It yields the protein CASSQEGHTDTQYF.

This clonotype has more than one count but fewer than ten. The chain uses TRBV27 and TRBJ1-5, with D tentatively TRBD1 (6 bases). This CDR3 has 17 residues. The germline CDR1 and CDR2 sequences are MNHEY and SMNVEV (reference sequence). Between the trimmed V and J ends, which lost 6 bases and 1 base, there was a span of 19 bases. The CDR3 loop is CASSSYGGGRSNQPQHF. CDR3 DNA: TGTGCCAGCAGCTCATACGGGGGGGGCCGGAGCAATCAGCCCCAGCATTTT.

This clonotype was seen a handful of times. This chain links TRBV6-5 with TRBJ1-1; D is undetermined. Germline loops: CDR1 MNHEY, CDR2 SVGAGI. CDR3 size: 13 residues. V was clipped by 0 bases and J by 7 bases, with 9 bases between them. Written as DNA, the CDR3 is TGTGCCAGCAGTTACTCCCGCTCGGATGAAGCTTTCTTT. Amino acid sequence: CASSYSRSDEAFF.

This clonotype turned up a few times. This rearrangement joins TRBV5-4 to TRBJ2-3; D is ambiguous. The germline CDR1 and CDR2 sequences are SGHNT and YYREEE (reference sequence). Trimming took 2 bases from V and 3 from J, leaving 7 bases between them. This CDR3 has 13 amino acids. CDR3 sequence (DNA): TGTGCCAGCAGCTTAGCGTGGACAGATACGCAGTATTTT. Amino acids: CASSLAWTDTQYF.

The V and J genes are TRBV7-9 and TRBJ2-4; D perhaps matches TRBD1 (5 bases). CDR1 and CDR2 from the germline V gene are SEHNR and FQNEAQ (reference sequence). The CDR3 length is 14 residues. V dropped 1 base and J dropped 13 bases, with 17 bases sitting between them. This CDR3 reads CASSLGQLFVKQYF. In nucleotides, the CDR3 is TGTGCCAGCAGCTTAGGACAGCTATTCGTAAAACAGTACTTC.

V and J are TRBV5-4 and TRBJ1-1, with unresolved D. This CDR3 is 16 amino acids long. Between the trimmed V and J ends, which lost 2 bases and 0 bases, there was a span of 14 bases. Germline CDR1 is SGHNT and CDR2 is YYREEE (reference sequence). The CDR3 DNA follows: TGTGCCAGCAGCTTCCGGAGGCTGTCGATGAACACTGAAGCTTTCTTT. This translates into CASSFRRLSMNTEAFF.

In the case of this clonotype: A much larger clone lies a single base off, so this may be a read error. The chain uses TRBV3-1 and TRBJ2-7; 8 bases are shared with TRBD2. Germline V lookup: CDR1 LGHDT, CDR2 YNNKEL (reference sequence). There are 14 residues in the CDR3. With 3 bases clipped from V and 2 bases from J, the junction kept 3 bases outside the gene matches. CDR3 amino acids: CASSHAGGTYEQYF. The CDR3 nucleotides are TGTGCCAGCAGCCACGCGGGGGGAACCTACGAGCAGTACTTC.

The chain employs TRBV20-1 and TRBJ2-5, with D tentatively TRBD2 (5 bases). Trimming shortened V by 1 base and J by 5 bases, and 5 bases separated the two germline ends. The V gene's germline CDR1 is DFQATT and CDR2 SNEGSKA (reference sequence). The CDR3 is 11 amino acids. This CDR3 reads CSARGGETQYF. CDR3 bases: TGCAGTGCTAGAGGCGGGGAGACCCAGTACTTC.

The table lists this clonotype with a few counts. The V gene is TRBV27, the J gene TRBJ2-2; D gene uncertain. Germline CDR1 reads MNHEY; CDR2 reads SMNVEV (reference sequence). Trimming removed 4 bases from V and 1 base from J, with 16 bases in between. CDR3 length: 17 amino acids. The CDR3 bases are TGTGCCAGCAGTTCCGAACACGGCGGATTGAACACCGGGGAGCTGTTTTTT. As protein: CASSSEHGGLNTGELFF.

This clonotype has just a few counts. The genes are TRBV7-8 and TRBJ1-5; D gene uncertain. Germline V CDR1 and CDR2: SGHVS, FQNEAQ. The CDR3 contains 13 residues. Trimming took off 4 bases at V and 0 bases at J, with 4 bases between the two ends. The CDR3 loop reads CASSYNSNQPQHF. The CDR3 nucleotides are TGTGCCAGCAGCTATAATAGCAATCAGCCCCAGCATTTT.

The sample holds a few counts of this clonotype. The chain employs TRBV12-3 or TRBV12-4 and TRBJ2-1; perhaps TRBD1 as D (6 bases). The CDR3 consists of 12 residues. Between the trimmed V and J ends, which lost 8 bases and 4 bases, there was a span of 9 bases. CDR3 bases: TGTGCCAGCGAGGGGGTATACAATGAGCAGTTCTTC. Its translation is CASEGVYNEQFF.

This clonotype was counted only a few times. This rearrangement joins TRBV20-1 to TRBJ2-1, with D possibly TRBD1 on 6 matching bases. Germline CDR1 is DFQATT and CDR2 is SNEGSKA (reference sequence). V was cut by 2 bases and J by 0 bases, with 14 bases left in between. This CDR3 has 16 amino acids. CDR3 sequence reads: CSARTGLRSSYNEQFF. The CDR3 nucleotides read TGCAGTGCTAGAACAGGGTTGAGGAGCTCCTACAATGAGCAGTTCTTC.

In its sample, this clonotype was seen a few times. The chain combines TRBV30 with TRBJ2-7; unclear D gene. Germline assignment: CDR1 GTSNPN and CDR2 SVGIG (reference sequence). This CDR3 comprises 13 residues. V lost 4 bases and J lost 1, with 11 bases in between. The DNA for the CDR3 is TGTGCCTGGACTTCAAGCGCTTCCTACGAGCAGTACTTC. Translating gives CAWTSSASYEQYF.

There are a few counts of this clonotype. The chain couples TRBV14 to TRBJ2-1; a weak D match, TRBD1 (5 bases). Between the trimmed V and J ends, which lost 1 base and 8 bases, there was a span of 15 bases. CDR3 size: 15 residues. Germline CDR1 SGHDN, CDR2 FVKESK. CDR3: CASSQGTLLFDEQFF. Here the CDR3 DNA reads TGTGCCAGCAGCCAAGGGACACTGCTTTTTGATGAGCAGTTCTTC.

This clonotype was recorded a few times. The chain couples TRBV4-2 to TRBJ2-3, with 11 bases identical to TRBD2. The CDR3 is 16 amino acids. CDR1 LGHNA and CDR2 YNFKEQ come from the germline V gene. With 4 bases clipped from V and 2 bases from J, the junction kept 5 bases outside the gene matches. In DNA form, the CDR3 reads TGTGCCAGCAGCCCCGGGACTAGCGGATTCACAGATACGCAGTATTTT. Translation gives CASSPGTSGFTDTQYF.

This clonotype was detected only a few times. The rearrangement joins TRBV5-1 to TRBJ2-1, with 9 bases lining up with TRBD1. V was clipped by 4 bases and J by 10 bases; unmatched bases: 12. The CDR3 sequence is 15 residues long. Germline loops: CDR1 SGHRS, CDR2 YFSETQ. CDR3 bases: TGCGCCAGCAGCCCACAGGGGGCGTGGGATGGCGAGCAGTTCTTC. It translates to CASSPQGAWDGEQFF.

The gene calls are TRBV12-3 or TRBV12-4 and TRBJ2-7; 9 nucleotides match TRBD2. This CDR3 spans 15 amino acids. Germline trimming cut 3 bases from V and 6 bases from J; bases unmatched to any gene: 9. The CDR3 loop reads CASSFRVQREAEQYF. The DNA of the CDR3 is TGTGCCAGCAGTTTTCGGGTCCAGCGGGAGGCCGAGCAGTACTTC.

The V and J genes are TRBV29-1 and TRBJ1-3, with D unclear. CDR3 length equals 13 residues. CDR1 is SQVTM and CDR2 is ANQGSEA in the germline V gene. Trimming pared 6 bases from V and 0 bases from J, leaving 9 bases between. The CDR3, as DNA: TGCAGCGTCAGAAACCCCTCTGGAAACACCATATATTTT. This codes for CSVRNPSGNTIYF.